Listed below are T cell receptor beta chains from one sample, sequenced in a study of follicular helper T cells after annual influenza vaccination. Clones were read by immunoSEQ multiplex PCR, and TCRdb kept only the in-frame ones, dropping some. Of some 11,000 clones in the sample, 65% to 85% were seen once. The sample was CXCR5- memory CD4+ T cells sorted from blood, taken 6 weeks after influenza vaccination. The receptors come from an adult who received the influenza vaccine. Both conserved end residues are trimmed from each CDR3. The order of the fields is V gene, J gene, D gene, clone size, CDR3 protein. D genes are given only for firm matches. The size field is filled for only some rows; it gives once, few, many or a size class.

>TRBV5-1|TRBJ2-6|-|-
ASSLENSGANVLT
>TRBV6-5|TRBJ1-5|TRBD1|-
ASSPDRGLQH
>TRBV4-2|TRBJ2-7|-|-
ASSQSGQGSYEQY
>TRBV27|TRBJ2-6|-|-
ASSLQPGPRGSGANVLT
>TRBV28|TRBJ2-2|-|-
ASSFPRRRNTGELF
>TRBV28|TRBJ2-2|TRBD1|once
ASSLQGAAGELF
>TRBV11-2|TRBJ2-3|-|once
ASSLVHTDTQY
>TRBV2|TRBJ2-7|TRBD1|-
ASRGLGQGTYEQY
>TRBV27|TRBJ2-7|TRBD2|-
ASSSIGTSGTSYEQY
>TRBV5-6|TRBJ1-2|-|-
ASSLVGDSYGYT
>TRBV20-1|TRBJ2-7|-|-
SARGGYEQY
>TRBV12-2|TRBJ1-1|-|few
ASRFQVGTEAF
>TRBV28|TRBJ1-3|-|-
ASSMGDTTGNTIY
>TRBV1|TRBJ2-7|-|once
TSSQEGSIEQY
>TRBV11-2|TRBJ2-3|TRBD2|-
ASRPWGLGGAVDTQY
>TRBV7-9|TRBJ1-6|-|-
ASSLGGAFNNSPLH
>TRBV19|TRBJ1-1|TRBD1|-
ASSIPGTAINMNTEAF
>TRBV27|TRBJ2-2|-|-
ASRRGRNTGELF
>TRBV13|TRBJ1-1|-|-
ASSPGTRTEAF
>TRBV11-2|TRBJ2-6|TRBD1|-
ASGQGISGANVLT
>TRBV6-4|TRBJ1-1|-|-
ASRKDRLPNTEAF
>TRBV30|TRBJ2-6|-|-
AWRVKSSGANVLT
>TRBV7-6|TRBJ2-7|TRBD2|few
ASSPAGGSYEQY
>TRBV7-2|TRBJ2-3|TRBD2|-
ASSLDSGAARLNTQY
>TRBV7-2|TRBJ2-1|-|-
ASSLLGPANEQF
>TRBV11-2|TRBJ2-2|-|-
ASSSHLLASTGELF
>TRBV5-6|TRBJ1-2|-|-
ASRNIHSNYGYT
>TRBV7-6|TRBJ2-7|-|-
ASSPAADGPYEQY
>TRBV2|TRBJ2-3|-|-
ASSGQALDTQY
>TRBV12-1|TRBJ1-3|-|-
ASSNRPSGNTIY
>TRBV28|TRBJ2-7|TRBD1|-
ATRGQVVNEQY
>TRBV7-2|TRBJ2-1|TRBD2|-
ASSSLPTSGRFLYNEQF
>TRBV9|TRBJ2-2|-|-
ASSVGVTGELF
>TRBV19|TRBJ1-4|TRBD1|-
ASSPMDRVWEKLF
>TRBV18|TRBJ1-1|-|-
ASSPERMNTEAF
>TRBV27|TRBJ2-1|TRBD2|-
ASSFLTGTSIHEQF